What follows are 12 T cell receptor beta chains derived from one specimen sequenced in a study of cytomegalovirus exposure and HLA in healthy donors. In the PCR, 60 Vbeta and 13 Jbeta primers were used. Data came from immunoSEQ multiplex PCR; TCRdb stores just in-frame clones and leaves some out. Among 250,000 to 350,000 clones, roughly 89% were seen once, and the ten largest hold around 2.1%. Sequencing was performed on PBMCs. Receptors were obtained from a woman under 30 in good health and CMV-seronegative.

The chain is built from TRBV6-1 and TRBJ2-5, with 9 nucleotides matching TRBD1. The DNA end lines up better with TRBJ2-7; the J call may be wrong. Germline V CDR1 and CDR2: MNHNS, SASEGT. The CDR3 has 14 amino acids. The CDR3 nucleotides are TGTGCCAGCCGGAGGACAGGGGATAACTACGAGCAGTACTTC. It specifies CASRRTGDNYEQYF.

The CDR3: CAWSVTILDRGRKANVLTF. The DNA for the CDR3 is TGTGCCTGGAGTGTAACAATCCTGGACAGGGGGCGCAAGGCCAACGTCCTGACTTTC. The V call is TRBV30, the J call TRBJ2-6, with 11 positions matching TRBD1. This CDR3 region has 19 residues. From germline, CDR1 is GTSNPN and CDR2 SVGIG (reference sequence). V dropped 0 bases and J dropped 6; count of bases not matched to a gene: 13.

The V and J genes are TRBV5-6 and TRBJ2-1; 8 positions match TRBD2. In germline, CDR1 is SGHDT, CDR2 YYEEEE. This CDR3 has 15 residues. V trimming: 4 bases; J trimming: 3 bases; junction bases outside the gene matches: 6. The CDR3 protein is CASSQVGGGYNEQFF. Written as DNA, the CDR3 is TGTGCCAGCAGCCAGGTCGGGGGGGGCTACAATGAGCAGTTCTTC.

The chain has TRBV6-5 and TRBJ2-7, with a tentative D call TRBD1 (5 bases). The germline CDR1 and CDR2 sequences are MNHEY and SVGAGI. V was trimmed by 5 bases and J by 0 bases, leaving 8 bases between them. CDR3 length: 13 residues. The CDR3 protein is CASSRTNSYEQYF. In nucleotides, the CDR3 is TGTGCCAGCAGTCGGACAAACTCCTACGAGCAGTACTTC.

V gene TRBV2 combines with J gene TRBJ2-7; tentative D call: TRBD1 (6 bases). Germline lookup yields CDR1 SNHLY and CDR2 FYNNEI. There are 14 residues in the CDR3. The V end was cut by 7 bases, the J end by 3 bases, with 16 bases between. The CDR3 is CASKSRTDFYEQYF. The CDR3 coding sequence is TGTGCCAGCAAATCACGGACAGATTTCTACGAGCAGTACTTC.

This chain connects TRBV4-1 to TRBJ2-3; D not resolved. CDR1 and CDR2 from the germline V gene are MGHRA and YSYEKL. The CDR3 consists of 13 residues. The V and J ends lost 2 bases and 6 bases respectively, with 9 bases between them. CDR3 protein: CASSQPHRDTQYF. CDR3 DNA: TGCGCCAGCAGCCAACCTCACCGGGATACGCAGTATTTT.

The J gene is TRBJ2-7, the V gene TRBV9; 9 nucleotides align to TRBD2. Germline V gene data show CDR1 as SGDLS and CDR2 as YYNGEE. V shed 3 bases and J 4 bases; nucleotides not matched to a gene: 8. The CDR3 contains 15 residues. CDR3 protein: CASSAYSGGPYEQYF. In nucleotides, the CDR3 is TGTGCCAGCAGCGCCTATAGCGGGGGCCCGTACGAGCAGTACTTC.

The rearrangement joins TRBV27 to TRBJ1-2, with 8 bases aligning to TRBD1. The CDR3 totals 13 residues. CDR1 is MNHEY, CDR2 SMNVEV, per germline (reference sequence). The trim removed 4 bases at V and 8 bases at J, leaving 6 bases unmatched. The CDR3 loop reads CASSYTGGRGYTF. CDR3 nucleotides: TGTGCCAGCAGTTACACAGGGGGTAGAGGCTACACCTTC.

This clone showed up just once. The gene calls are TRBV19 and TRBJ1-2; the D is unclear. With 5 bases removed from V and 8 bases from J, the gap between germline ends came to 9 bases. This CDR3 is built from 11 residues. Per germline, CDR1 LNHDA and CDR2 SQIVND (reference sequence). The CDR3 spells CASSRGWGYTF. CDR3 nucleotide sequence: TGTGCCAGTAGTCGGGGTTGGGGCTACACCTTC. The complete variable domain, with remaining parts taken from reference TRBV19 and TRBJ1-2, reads DGGITQSPKYLFRKEGQNVTLSCEQNLNHDAMYWYRQDPGQGLRLIYYSQIVNDFQKGDIAEGYSVSREKKESFPLTVTSAQKNPTAFYLCASSRGWGYTFGSGTRLTVV.

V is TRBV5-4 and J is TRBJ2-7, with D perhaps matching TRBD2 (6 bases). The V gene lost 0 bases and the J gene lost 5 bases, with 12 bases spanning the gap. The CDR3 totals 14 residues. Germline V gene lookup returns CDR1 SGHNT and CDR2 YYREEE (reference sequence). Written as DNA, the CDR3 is TGTGCCAGCAGCTTGGATCCGGGAGTGGACGAGCAGTACTTC. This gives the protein CASSLDPGVDEQYF.

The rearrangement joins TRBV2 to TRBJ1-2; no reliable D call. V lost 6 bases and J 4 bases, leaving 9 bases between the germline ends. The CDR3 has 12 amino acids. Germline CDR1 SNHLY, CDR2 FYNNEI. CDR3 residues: CASSSGSYGYTF. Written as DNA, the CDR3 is TGTGCCAGCAGCAGTGGCAGCTATGGCTACACCTTC.

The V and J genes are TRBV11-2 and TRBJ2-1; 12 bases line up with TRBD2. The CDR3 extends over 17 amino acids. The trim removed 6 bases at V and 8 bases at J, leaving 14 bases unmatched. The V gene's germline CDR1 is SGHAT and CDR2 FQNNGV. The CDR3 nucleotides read TGTGCCAGCAGACTCACCGGGACTAGCGGGCGACCATATGAGCAGTTCTTC. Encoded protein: CASRLTGTSGRPYEQFF.